The 8 T cell receptor beta chains presented below share a single source sample, sequenced in a study of regulatory T cells in long-lasting Graves disease. As for time point: newly diagnosed GD, antithyroid drugs for less than 3 months. PBMC-derived RNA was used for the TCR library. With iRepertoire HTBI primers and Arm-PCR of CDR3 regions, TCR beta libraries were built. One entry per CDR3 protein results from TCRdb running MiXCR on the multiplex PCR reads. The sample consists of roughly 500,000 distinct CDR3 sequences, about 13% of them appearing once. These data also featured in a second study, about T cells in Graves' hyperthyroidism and ophthalmopathy.

The specimen comprised peripheral blood mononuclear cells (PBMCs), sampled at new diagnosis, from a patient treated with antithyroid drugs. The receptors come from a man younger than 45 with Graves disease.

This clonotype was observed many times. CDR3 in DNA: TGTGCCAGCCGGCGCACTAGCGGGAGGTATGAGCAGTTCTTC. As protein: CASRRTSGRYEQFF. This sequence joins TRBV13 and TRBJ2-1; 12 nucleotides match TRBD2. CDR3 size: 14 residues. Trimming at V came to 8 bases and at J to 8 bases, leaving 7 bases not matched to a gene. Looked up from germline, CDR1 is PRHDT and CDR2 is FYEKMQ (reference sequence).

This clonotype was picked up many times. The CDR3 DNA is TGCGCCAGCAGAACCGGGACAAGGACAGAAAAACTGTTTTTT. This codes for CASRTGTRTEKLFF. The chain has TRBV10-2 and TRBJ1-4; possible D gene TRBD1, 6 bases. V lost 6 bases and J 8 bases, leaving 16 bases between the germline ends. CDR3 length equals 14 residues. Germline assignment: CDR1 WSHSY and CDR2 SAAADI.

This chain joins TRBV20-1 and TRBJ2-5, with D possibly matching TRBD1 (5 bases). Deletions cut 6 bases from V and 0 bases from J, with 11 bases between. CDR3 length equals 13 residues. CDR1 and CDR2 (germline): DFQATT, SNEGSKA (reference sequence). CDR3 protein: CSAPDNYQETQYF. In DNA form, the CDR3 reads TGCAGTGCACCGGACAATTACCAAGAGACCCAGTACTTC.

A few counts support this clonotype. The chain carries TRBV6-1 and TRBJ2-5, with D possibly TRBD2 on 6 matching bases. V was cut by 6 bases and J by 4 bases, with 15 bases left in between. The CDR3 has 14 amino acids. Germline lookup yields CDR1 MNHNS and CDR2 SASEGT. CDR3 protein: CASRSHRRGETQYF. The DNA for the CDR3 is TGTGCCAGCAGGTCACATCGGCGGGGAGAGACCCAGTACTTC.

At least ten counts were recorded for this clonotype. This chain uses TRBV20-1 with TRBJ2-5, with no clear D. The germline V gene encodes CDR1 DFQATT and CDR2 SNEGSKA (reference sequence). Trimming stripped 0 bases from V and 2 bases from J, with 10 bases between. The CDR3 contains 14 residues. The CDR3 spells CSARDRLGQETQYF. CDR3 DNA: TGCAGTGCTAGAGATCGCCTTGGTCAAGAGACCCAGTACTTC.

To note about this clonotype: This clone may be a read error of a much larger clone one base away. The chain is built from TRBV3-1 and TRBJ2-5, with TRBD1 matching 7 bases. The CDR3 length is 15 residues. CDR1 and CDR2 from the germline V gene are LGHDT and YNNKEL (reference sequence). The DNA of the CDR3 is TGTGCCAGCATCCAAGATCGGGACAGCCGGGAGACCCAGTACTTC. This gives the protein CASIQDRDSRETQYF.

At least ten counts were recorded for this clonotype. V is TRBV12-5 and J is TRBJ2-1; 9 bases line up with TRBD1. The V gene's germline CDR1 is LGHNT and CDR2 FRNRAP. Unmatched junction bases numbered 8, after V lost 1 base and J lost 7 bases. The CDR3 totals 16 residues. CDR3: CASGLGTGGAGNEQFF. DNA for the CDR3: TGTGCTAGTGGTTTGGGTACAGGGGGCGCGGGGAATGAGCAGTTCTTC.

This clonotype was seen ten or more times. The gene calls are TRBV6-2 or TRBV6-3 and TRBJ1-2; D is undetermined. The CDR3 has 13 residues. Trimming shortened V by 2 bases and J by 4 bases, and 8 bases separated the two germline ends. CDR1 MNHEY and CDR2 SVGEGT come from the germline V gene. Here the CDR3 reads CASSYGEGYGYTF. As DNA, the CDR3 is TGTGCCAGCAGTTACGGGGAGGGCTATGGCTACACCTTC.